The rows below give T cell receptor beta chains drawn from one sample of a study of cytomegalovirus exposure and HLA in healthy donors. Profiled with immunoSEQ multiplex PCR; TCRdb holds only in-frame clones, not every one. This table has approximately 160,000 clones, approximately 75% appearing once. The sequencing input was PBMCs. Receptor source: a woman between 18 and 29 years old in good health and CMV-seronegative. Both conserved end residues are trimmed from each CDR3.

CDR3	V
ASSRHNANTGELF	TRBV7-9
ASSYDGTSIYEQY	TRBV6-5
ASSDGREAETQY	TRBV6-1
SARPAYEQY	TRBV20-1
ASSYSGIGNTIY	TRBV6-5
ASSEPAAGGFPTETQY	TRBV9
ASIPWGRDTTNEKLF	TRBV28
AWSAGVRTEAF	TRBV30
ASSRQGNNYGYT	TRBV6-1
ASSRATGKYNEQF	TRBV4-2
ASSVRFAGTLTSYEQY	TRBV6-1
ASSLSSGGEKQY	TRBV27
ASSFYYSNQPQH	TRBV7-2
ATRPGQGYRGYGYT	TRBV6-6
ASSQLGGGSKNIQY	TRBV14
ASSLLAGSTDTQY	TRBV5-1
AAARQGGTEAF	TRBV6-1
ASSSTGAIGRNTEAF	TRBV7-2
ASSPLNSNSPLH	TRBV18
ASSGGVGGDTQY	TRBV9
ASSRQGTSGGSEQF	TRBV4-2
ASSQQGAGQPQH	TRBV27
ASSFLGSEQF	TRBV27
ASSLYHSLRYNEQF	TRBV27
ASSQEVGRDYGYT	TRBV4-1
ASRFRLPQTGGSSPLH	TRBV5-5
ASSLAWLAGGRDTQY	TRBV7-6
ASGLGLAGGNEQF	TRBV12-5
ASSFGTSGPNEQF	TRBV19
ASAGSGLPNEQF	TRBV10-1
ASRKDRAGYT	TRBV19
ASSEVTSGGYT	TRBV5-4
ASSPFGQANYGYT	TRBV5-1
SVEGQGGGYT	TRBV29-1
ASSTTSSGRVEQY	TRBV28
ASSLDRGATEAF	TRBV5-6
ASGSSRQSSNQPQH	TRBV12-5
ASSLTQGEF	TRBV2
ASSMRTGYNPEQY	TRBV6-1
ASSLDISGYT	TRBV13
AITNEQF	TRBV10-3
ASSLKAGRGVSSTDTQY	TRBV7-3
SVVGTSGHNEQF	TRBV29-1
ASSLGDEQY	TRBV18
ASSRGLVVDTDTQY	TRBV14
AWGLRGRRRQETQY	TRBV30
ASSRGLKEKLF	TRBV9
SSSFTGTGRSYEQY	TRBV7-9